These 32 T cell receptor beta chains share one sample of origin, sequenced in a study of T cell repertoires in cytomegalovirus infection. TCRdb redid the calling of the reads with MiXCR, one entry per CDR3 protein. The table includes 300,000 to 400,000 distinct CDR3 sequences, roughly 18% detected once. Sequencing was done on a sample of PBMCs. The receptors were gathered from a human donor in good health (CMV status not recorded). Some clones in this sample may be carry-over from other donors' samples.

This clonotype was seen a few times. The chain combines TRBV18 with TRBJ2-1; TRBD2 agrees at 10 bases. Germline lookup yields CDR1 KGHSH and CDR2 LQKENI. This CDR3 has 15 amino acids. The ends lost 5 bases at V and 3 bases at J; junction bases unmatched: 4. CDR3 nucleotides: TGTGCCAGCTCAAAGATAGCGGGAGGCTACAATGAGCAGTTCTTC. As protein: CASSKIAGGYNEQFF.

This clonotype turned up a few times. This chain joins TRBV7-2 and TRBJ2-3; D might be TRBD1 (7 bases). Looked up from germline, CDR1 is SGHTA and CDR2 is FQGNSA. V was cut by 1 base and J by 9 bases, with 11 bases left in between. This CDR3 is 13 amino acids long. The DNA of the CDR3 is TGTGCCAGCAGCTTAGACGCAGGGGGGACGCAGTATTTT. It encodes CASSLDAGGTQYF.

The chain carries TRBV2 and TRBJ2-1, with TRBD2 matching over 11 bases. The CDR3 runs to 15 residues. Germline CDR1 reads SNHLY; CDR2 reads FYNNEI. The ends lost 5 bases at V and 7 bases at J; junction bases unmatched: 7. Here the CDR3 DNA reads TGTGCCAGCAGTCGCCTAGCGGGAGGCCTTAATGAGCAGTTCTTC. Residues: CASSRLAGGLNEQFF.

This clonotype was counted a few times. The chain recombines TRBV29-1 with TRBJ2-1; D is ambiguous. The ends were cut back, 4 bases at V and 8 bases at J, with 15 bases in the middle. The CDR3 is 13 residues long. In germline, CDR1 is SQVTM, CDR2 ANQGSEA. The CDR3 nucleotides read TGCAGCGTTGTCCCGGGTGGTGTCGATGAGCAGTTCTTC. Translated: CSVVPGGVDEQFF.

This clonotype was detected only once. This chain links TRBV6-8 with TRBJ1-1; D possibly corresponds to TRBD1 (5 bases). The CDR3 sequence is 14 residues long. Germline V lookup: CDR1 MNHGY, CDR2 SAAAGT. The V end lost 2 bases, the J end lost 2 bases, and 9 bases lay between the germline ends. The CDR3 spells CASSYGDLNTEAFF. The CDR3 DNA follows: TGTGCCAGCAGTTACGGGGACTTAAACACTGAAGCTTTCTTT.

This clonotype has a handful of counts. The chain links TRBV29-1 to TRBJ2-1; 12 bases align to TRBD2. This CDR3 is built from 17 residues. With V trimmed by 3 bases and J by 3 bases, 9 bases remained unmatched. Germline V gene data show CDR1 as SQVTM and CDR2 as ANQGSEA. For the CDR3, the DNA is TGCAGCGTTGACCTAGCGGGAGGGCCCTTCCTCTACAATGAGCAGTTCTTC. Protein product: CSVDLAGGPFLYNEQFF.

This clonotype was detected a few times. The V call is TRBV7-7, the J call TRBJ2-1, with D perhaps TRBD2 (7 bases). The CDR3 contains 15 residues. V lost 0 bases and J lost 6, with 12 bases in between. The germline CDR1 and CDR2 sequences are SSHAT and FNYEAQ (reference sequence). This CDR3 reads CASSLAGGPANEQFF. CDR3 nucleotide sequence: TGTGCCAGCAGCTTAGCGGGGGGGCCGGCCAATGAGCAGTTCTTC.

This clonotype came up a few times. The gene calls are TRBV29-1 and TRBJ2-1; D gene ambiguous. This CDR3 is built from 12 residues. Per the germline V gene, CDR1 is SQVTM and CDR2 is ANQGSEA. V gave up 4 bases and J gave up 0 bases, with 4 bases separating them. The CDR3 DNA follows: TGCAGCGTTGGTAGCTCCTACAATGAGCAGTTCTTC. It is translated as CSVGSSYNEQFF.

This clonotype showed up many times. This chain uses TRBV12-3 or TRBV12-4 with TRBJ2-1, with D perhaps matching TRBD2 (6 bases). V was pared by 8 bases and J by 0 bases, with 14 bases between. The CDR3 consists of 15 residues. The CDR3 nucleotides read TGTGCCAGCCTCTATAGCGGACCCTCCTACAATGAGCAGTTCTTC. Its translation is CASLYSGPSYNEQFF.

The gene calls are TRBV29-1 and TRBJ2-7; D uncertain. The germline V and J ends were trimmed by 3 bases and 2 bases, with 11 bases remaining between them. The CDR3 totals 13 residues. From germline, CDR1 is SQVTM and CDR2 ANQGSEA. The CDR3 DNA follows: TGCAGCGTTGAGTCAGAAGGTACCTACGAGCAGTACTTC. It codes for CSVESEGTYEQYF.

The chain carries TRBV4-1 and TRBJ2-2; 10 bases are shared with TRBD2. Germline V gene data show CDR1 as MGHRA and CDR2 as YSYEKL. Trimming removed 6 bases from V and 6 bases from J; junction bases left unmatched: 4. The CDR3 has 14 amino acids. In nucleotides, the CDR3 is TGCGCCAGCAGACAGGGACTAGCGCCCGGGGAGCTGTTTTTT. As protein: CASRQGLAPGELFF.

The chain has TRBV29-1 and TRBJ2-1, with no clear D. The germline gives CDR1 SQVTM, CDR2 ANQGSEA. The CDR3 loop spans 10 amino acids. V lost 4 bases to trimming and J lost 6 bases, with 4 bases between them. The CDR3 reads CSVGGNEQFF. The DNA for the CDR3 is TGCAGCGTTGGGGGCAATGAGCAGTTCTTC.

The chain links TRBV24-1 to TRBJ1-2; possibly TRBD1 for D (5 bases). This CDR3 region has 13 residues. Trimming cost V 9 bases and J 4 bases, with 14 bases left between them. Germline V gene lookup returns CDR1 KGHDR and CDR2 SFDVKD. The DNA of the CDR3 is TGTGCCACCCAGGGCCGAGAAGCCTATGGCTACACCTTC. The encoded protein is CATQGREAYGYTF.

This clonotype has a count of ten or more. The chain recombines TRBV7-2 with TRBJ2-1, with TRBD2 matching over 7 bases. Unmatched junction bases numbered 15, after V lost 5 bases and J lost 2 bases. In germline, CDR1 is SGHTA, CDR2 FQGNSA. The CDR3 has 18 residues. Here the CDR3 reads CASSPIAPTAGPYNEQFF. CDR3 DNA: TGTGCCAGCAGCCCCATCGCCCCAACAGCGGGGCCCTACAATGAGCAGTTCTTC.

In nucleotides, the CDR3 is TGTGCCAGCAGCCTCGGAACGCCCCTCCACTTT. This codes for CASSLGTPLHF. J is TRBJ1-6 and V is TRBV6-6; unclear D gene. V was shortened by 6 bases and J by 13 bases, with 10 bases between the two germline ends. This CDR3 region has 11 residues. Germline CDR1 is MNHNY and CDR2 is SVGAGI (reference sequence).

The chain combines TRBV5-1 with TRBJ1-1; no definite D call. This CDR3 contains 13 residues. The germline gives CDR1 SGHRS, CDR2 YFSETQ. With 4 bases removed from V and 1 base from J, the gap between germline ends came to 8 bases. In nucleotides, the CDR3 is TGCGCCAGCAGCACCGTGGGGAACACTGAAGCTTTCTTT. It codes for CASSTVGNTEAFF. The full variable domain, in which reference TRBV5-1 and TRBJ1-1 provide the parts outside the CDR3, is KAGVTQTPRYLIKTRGQQVTLSCSPISGHRSVSWYQQTPGQGLQFLFEYFSETQRNKGNFPGRFSGRQFSNSRSEMNVSTLELGDSALYLCASSTVGNTEAFFGQGTRLTVV.

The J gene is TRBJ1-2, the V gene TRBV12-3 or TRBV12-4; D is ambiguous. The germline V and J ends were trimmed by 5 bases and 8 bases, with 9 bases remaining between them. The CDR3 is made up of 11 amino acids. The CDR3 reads CASSLHIGYTF. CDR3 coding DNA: TGTGCCAGCAGTCTACATATCGGCTACACCTTC.

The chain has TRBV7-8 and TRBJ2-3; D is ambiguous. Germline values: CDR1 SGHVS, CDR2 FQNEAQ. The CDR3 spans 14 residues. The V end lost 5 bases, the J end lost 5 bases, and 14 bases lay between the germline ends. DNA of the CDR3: TGTGCCAGCAGCCGCCCAGGTGGGATAGATACGCAGTATTTT. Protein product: CASSRPGGIDTQYF.

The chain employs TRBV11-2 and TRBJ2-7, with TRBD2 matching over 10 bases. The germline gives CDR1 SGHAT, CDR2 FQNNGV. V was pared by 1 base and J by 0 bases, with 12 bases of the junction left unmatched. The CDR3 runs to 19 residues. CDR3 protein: CASSLALPTSGFDSYEQYF. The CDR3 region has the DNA TGTGCCAGCAGCTTAGCCCTCCCGACTAGCGGGTTCGACTCCTACGAGCAGTACTTC.

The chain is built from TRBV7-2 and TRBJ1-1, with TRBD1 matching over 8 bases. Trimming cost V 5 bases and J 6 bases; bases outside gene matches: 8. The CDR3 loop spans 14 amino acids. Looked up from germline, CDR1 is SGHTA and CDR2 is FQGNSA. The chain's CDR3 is CASSAYGQGSEAFF. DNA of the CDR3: TGTGCCAGCAGCGCATATGGACAGGGCTCTGAAGCTTTCTTT.

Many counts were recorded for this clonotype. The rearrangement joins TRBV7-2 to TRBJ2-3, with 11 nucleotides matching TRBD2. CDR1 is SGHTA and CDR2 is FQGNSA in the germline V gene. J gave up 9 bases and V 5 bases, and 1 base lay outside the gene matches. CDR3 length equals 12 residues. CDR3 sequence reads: CASSRLAGTQYF. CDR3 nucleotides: TGTGCCAGCAGCCGACTAGCGGGGACGCAGTATTTT.

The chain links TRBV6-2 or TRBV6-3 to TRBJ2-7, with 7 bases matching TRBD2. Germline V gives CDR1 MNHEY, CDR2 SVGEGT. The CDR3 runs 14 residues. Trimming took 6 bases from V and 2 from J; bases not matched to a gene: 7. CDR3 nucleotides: TGTGCCAGCAGCCCCGAGCGGGATACCTACGAGCAGTACTTC. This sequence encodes CASSPERDTYEQYF.

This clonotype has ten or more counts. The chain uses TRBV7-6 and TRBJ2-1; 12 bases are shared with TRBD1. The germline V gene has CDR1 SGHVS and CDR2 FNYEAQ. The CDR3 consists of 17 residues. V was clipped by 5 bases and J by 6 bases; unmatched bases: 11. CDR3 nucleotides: TGTGCCAGCAGCCCCGAGGGACAGGGGGCCTCCCTCAATGAGCAGTTCTTC. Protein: CASSPEGQGASLNEQFF. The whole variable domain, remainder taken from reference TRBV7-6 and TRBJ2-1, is GAGVSQSPRYKVTKRGQDVALRCDPISGHVSLYWYRQALGQGPEFLTYFNYEAQQDKSGLPNDRFSAERPEGSISTLTIQRTEQRDSAMYRCASSPEGQGASLNEQFFGPGTRLTVL.

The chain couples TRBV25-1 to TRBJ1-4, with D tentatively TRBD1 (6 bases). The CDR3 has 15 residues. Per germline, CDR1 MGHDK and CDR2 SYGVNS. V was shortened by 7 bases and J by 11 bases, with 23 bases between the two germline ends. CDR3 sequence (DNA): TGTGCCAGCACCACCTCAGCAGGGGCCCTTGGGAAACTGTTTTTT. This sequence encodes CASTTSAGALGKLFF.

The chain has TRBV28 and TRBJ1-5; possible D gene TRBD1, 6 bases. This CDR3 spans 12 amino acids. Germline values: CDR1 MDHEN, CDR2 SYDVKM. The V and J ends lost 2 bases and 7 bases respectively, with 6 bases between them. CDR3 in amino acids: CASSLQGQPQHF. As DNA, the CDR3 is TGTGCCAGCAGTTTACAGGGGCAGCCCCAGCATTTT.

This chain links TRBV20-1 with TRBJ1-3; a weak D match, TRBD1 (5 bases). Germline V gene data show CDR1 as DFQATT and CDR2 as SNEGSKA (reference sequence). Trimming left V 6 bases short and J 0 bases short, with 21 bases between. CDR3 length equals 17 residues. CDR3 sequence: CSAPGWGGGSSGNTIYF. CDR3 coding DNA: TGCAGTGCCCCCGGGTGGGGGGGAGGATCCTCTGGAAACACCATATATTTT.

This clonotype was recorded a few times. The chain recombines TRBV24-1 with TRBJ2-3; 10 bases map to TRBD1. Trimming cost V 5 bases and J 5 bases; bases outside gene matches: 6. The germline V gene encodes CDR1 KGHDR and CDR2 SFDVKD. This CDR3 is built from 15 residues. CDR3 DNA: TGTGCCACCAGTGGGGTCGGACAGGGGGGAGATACGCAGTATTTT. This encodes CATSGVGQGGDTQYF.

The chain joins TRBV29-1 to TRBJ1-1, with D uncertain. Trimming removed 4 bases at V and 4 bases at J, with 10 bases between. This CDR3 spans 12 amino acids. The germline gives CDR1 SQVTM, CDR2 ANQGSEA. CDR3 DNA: TGCAGCGTTGCCCGGTCACCCACTGAAGCTTTCTTT. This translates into CSVARSPTEAFF.

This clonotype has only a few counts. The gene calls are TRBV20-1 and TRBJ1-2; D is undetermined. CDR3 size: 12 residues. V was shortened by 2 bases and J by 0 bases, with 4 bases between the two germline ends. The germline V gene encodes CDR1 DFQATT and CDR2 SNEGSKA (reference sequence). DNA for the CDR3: TGCAGTGCTAGACCGGCTAACTATGGCTACACCTTC. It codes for CSARPANYGYTF.

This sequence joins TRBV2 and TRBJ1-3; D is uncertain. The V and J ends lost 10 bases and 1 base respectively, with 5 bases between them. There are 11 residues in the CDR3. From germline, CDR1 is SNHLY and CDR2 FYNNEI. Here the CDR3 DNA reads TGTGCCACGGATTCTGGAAACACCATATATTTT. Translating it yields CATDSGNTIYF.

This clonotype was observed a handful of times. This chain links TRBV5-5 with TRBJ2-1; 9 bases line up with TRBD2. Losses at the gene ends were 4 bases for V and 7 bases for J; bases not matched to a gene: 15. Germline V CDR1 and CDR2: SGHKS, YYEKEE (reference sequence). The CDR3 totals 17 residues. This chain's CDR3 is CASSPSSGAGGQNEQFF. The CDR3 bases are TGTGCCAGCAGCCCCTCCTCGGGCGCGGGGGGGCAGAATGAGCAGTTCTTC.

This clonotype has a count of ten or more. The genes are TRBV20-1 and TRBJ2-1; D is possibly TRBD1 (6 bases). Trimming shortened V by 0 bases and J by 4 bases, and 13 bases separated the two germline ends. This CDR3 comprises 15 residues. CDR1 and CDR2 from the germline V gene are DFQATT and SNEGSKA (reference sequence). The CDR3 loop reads CSARDLPDSYNEQFF. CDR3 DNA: TGCAGTGCTAGAGATCTTCCGGACAGTTACAATGAGCAGTTCTTC.